This TCR beta chain was sequenced in a study of regulatory T cells in long-lasting Graves disease. Time point described: persistent/refractory GD, antithyroid drugs over 5 years with positive TRAb. The authors made the TCR library using RNA they extracted from PBMCs. Per American Thyroid Association guidelines, Graves' disease was diagnosed. Patients were from an endocrinology department in Xi'an, China. Concerning this clonotype itself: Its target is not known.

This CDR3 region has 20 residues. Germline CDR1 reads MNHNS; CDR2 reads SASEGT. Trimming at V came to 6 bases and at J to 9 bases, leaving 24 bases not matched to a gene. With iRepertoire HTBI primers and Arm-PCR of CDR3 regions, TCR beta libraries were built. TCRdb fed the multiplex PCR reads into MiXCR, producing one record per CDR3 protein. This table holds about 660,000 distinct CDR3 sequences, 30% found once. Study results and caveats: TRBV28 was favored in persistent disease, as were TRBJ1-2 and TRBJ2-5. TCR diversity was lower in persistent Graves' patients than in newly diagnosed ones.

This sequence was found in a female donor with Graves disease. The chain is built from TRBV6-1 and TRBJ2-1, with 12 positions matching TRBD2. Source: peripheral blood mononuclear cells (PBMCs), taken when the disease was refractory, from a patient treated with antithyroid drugs. CDR3 coding DNA: TGTGCCAGCAGCGATGGACAGACAGACCTAGCGGGAGGGCCTAGGGTTGAGCAGTTCTTC. Its protein is CASSDGQTDLAGGPRVEQFF.